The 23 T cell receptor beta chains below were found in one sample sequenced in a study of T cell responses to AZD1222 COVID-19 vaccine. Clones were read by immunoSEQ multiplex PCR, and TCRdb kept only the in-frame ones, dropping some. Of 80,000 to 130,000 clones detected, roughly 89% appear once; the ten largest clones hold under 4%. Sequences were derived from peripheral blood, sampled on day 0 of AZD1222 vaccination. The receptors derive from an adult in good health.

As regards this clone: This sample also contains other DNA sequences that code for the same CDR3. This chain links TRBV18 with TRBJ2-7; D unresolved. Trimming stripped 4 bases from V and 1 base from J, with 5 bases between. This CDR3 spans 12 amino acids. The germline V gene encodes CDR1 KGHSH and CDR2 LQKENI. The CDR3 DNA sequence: TGTGCCAGCTCACGGGATTCCTACGAGCAGTACTTC. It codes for CASSRDSYEQYF.

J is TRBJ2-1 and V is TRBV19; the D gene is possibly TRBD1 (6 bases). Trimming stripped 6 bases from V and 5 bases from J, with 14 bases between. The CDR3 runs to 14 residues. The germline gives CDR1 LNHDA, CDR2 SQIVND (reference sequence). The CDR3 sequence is CASRLTGTHNEQFF. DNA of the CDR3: TGTGCCAGTAGGCTGACAGGTACACACAATGAGCAGTTCTTC.

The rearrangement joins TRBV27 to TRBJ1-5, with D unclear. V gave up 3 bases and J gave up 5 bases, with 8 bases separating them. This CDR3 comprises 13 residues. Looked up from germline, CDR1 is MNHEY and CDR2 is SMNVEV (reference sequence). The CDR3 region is CASSLNRDQPQHF. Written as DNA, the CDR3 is TGTGCCAGCAGTTTGAACAGAGATCAGCCCCAGCATTTT.

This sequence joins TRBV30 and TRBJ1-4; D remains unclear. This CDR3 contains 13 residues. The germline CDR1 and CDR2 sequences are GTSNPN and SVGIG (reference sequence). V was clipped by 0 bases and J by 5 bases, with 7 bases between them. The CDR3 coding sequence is TGTGCCTGGAGTGTCCCCCCGAATGAAAAACTGTTTTTT. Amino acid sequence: CAWSVPPNEKLFF.

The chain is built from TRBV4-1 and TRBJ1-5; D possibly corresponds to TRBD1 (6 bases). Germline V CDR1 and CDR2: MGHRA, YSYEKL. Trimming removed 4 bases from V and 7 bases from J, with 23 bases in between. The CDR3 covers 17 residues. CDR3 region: CASSRPTGQASLQPQHF. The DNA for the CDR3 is TGCGCCAGCAGCCGCCCGACAGGACAAGCTTCTCTCCAGCCCCAGCATTTT.

The DNA of the CDR3 is TGTGCCAGCAGCTTAGACATGACTGAAGCTTTCTTT. Its translation: CASSLDMTEAFF. This rearrangement joins TRBV28 to TRBJ1-1; D is undetermined. The CDR3 loop spans 12 amino acids. Deletions cut 6 bases from V and 5 bases from J, with 10 bases between. CDR1 MDHEN and CDR2 SYDVKM come from the germline V gene.

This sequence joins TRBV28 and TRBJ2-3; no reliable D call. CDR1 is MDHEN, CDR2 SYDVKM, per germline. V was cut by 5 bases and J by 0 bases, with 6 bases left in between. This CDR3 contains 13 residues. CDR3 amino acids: CASSTPSTDTQYF. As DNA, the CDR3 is TGTGCCAGCAGTACCCCTAGCACAGATACGCAGTATTTT.

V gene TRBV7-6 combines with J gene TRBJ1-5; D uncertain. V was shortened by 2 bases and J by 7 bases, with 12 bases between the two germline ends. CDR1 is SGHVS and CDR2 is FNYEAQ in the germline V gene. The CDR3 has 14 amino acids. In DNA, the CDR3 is TGTGCCAGCAGCTTACTAGGGTCTGGGCAGCCCCAGCATTTT. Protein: CASSLLGSGQPQHF.

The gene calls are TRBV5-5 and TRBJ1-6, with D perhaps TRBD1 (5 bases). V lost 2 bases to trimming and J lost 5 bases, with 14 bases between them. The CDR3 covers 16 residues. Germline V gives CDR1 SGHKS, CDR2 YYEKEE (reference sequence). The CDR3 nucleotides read TGTGCCAGCAGCTTATTCTTCGGGACGGATAATTCACCCCTCCACTTT. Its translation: CASSLFFGTDNSPLHF. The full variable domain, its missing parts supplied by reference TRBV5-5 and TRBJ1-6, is DAGVTQSPTHLIKTRGQQVTLRCSPISGHKSVSWYQQVLGQGPQFIFQYYEKEERGRGNFPDRFSARQFPNYSSELNVNALLLGDSALYLCASSLFFGTDNSPLHFGNGTRLTVT.

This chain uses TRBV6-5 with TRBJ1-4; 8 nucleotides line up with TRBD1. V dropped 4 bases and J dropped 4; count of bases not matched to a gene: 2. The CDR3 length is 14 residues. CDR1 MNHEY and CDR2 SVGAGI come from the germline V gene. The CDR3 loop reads CASSSTGVNEKLFF. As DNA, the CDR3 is TGTGCCAGCAGTTCGACAGGGGTTAATGAAAAACTGTTTTTT.

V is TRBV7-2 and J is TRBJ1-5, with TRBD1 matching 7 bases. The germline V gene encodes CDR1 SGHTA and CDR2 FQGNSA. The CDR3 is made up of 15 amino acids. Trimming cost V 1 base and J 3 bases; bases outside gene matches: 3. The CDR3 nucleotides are TGTGCCAGCAGCTTAGGGGACAGCTACAATCAGCCCCAGCATTTT. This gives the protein CASSLGDSYNQPQHF. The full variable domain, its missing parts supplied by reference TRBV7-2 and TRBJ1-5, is GAGVSQSPSNKVTEKGKDVELRCDPISGHTALYWYRQSLGQGLEFLIYFQGNSAPDKSGLPSDRFSAERTGGSVSTLTIQRTQQEDSAVYLCASSLGDSYNQPQHFGDGTRLSIL.

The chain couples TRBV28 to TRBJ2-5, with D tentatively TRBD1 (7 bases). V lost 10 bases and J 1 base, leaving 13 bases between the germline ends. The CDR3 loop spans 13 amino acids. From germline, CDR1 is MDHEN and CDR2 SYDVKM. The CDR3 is CATRGAAQETQYF. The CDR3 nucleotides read TGTGCCACCAGGGGGGCCGCCCAAGAGACCCAGTACTTC. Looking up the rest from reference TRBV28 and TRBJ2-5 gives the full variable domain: DVKVTQSSRYLVKRTGEKVFLECVQDMDHENMFWYRQDPGLGLRLIYFSYDVKMKEKGDIPEGYSVSREKKERFSLILESASTNQTSMYLCATRGAAQETQYFGPGTRLLVL.

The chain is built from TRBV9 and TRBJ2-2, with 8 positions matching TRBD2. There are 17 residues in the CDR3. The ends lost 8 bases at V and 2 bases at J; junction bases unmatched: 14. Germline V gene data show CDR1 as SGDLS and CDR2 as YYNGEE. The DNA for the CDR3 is TGTGCCAGTGGACCGGGTCGGGGGGGGGTCAACACCGGGGAGCTGTTTTTT. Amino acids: CASGPGRGGVNTGELFF.

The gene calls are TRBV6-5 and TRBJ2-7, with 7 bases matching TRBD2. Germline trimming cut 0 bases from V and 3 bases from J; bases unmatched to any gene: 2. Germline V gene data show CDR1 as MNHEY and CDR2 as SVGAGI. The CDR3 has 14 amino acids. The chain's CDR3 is CASSYSSGGYEQYF. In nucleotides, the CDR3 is TGTGCCAGCAGTTACTCGTCGGGGGGCTACGAGCAGTACTTC.

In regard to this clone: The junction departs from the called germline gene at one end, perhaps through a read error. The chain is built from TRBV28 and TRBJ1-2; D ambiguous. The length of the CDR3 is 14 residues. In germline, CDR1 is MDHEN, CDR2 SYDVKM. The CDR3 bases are TGTGCCAGCAGTTTGGGCCCCAAGCGCTATGACTACACCTTC. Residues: CASSLGPKRYDYTF.

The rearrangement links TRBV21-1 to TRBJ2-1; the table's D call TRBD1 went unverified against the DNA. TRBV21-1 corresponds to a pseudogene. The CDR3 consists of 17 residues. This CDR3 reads CASSKPSQGAMGNEQFF. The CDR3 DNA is TGTGCCAGCAGCAAACCCTCACAGGGGGCGATGGGCAATGAGCAGTTCTTC.

This CDR3 reads CASSATGVYGYTF. CDR3 DNA: TGTGCCAGCAGCGCGACAGGGGTTTATGGCTACACCTTC. The rearrangement uses TRBV5-4 and TRBJ1-2, with 8 bases that match TRBD1. The CDR3 is made up of 13 amino acids. CDR1 is SGHNT and CDR2 is YYREEE in the germline V gene (reference sequence). V shed 4 bases and J 5 bases; nucleotides not matched to a gene: 4. The whole variable domain, filled in from reference TRBV5-4 and TRBJ1-2, reads ETGVTQSPTHLIKTRGQQVTLRCSSQSGHNTVSWYQQALGQGPQFIFQYYREEENGRGNFPPRFSGLQFPNYSSELNVNALELDDSALYLCASSATGVYGYTFGSGTRLTVV.

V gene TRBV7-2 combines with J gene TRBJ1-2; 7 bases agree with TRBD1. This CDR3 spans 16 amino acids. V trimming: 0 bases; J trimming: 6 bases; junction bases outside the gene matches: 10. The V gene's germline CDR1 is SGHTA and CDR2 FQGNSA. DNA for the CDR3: TGTGCCAGCAGCTTAGCGCCCCTCCACAGGGGAGATGGCTACACCTTC. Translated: CASSLAPLHRGDGYTF. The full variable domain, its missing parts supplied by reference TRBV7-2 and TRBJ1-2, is GAGVSQSPSNKVTEKGKDVELRCDPISGHTALYWYRQSLGQGLEFLIYFQGNSAPDKSGLPSDRFSAERTGGSVSTLTIQRTQQEDSAVYLCASSLAPLHRGDGYTFGSGTRLTVV.

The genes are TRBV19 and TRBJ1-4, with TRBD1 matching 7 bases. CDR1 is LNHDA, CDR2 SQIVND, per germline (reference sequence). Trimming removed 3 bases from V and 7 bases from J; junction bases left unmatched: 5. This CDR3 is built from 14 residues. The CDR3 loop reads CASSIIQGSEKLFF. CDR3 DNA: TGTGCCAGTAGTATCATACAGGGGTCTGAAAAACTGTTTTTT.

CDR3 nucleotides: TGTGCCAGCAGCCCATCGGCGGGACGTGACGAGCAGTACTTC. It is translated as CASSPSAGRDEQYF. J is TRBJ2-7 and V is TRBV7-3, with a weak D call TRBD2 (6 bases). CDR1 is SGHTA, CDR2 FQGTGA, per germline. This CDR3 has 14 residues. The ends were cut back, 5 bases at V and 5 bases at J, with 16 bases in the middle.

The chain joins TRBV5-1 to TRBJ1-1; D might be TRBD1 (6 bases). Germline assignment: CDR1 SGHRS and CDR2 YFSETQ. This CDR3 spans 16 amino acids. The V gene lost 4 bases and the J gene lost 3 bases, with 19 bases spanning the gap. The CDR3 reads CASSNASRGRHTEAFF. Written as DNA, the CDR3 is TGCGCCAGCAGCAACGCAAGCCGGGGGCGCCACACTGAAGCTTTCTTT.

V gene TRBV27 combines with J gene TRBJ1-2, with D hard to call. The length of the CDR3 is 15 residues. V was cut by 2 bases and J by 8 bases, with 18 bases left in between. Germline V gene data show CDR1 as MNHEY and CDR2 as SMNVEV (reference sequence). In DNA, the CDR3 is TGTGCCAGCAGTTTAAGTTTTTTGGGTGGAGGAGGCTACACCTTC. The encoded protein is CASSLSFLGGGGYTF.

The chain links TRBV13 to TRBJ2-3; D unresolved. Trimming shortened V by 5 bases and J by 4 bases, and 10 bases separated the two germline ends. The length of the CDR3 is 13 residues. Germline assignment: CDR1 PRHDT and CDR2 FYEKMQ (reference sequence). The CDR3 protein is CASSRSGADTQYF. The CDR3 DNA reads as TGTGCCAGCAGCCGAAGTGGGGCAGATACGCAGTATTTT.